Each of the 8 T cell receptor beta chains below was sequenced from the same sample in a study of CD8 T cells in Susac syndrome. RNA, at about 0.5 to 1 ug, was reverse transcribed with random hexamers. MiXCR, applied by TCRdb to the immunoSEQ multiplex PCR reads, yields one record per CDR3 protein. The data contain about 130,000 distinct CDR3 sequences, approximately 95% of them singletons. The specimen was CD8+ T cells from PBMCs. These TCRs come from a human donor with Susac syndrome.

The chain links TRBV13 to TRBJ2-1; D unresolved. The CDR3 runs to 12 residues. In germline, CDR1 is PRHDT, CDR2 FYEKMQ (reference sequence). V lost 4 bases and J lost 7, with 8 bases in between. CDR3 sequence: CASSSGRNEQFF. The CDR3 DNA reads TGTGCCAGCAGCTCCGGACGGAATGAGCAGTTCTTC.

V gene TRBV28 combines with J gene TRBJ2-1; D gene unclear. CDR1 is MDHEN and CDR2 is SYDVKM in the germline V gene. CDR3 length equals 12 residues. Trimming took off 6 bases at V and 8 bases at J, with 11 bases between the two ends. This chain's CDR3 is CASSFSSDEQFF. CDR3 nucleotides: TGTGCCAGCAGCTTCTCTTCGGATGAGCAGTTCTTC.

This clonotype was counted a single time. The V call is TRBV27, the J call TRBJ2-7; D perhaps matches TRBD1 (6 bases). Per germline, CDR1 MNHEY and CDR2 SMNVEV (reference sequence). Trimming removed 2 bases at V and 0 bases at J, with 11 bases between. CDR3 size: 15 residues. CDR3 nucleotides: TGTGCCAGCAGTTTAAGAGGGGGAAGCTCCTACGAGCAGTACTTC. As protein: CASSLRGGSSYEQYF.

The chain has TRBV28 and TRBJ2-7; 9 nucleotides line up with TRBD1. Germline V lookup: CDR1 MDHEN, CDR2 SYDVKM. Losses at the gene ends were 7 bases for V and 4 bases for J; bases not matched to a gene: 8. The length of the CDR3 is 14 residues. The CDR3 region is CASKGQGPHYEQYF. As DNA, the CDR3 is TGTGCCAGCAAGGGACAGGGCCCCCATTACGAGCAGTACTTC.

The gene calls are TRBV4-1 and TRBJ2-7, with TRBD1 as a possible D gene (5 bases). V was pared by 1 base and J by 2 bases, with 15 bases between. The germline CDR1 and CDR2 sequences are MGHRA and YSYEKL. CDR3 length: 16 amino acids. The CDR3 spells CASSQVQGFGTYEQYF. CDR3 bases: TGCGCCAGCAGCCAAGTCCAGGGTTTTGGGACCTACGAGCAGTACTTC.

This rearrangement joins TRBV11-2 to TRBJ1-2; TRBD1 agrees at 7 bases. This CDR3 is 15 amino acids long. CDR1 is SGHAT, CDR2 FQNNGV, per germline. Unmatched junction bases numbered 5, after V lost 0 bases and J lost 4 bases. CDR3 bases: TGTGCCAGCAGCTTAGACAACAGGGGAAGCTATGGCTACACCTTC. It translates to CASSLDNRGSYGYTF.

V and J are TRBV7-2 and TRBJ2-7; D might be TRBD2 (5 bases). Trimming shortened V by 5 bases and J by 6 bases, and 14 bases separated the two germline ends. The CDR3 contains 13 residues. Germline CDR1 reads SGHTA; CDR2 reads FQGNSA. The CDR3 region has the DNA TGTGCCAGCAGCCCCGGAGCTGAGGGCGAGCAGTACTTC. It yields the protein CASSPGAEGEQYF.

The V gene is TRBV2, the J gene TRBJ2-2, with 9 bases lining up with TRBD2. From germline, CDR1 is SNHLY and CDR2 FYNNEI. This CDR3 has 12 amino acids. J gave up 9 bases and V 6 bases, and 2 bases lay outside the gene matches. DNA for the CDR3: TGTGCCAGCAGCGGGACTAGCCGGGAGCTGTTTTTT. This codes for CASSGTSRELFF. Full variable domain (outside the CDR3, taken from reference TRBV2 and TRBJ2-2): EPEVTQTPSHQVTQMGQEVILRCVPISNHLYFYWYRQILGQKVEFLVSFYNNEISEKSEIFDDQFSVERPDGSNFTLKIRSTKLEDSAMYFCASSGTSRELFFGEGSRLTVL.